Presented here are 14 T cell receptor beta chains from one specimen sequenced in a study of blood T cells in healthy people across ages. Primed by a sample-barcoded 5' primer and a J-beta primer mix, a second PCR proceeded for about 7 to 11 cycles. TCRdb re-analysed the 5' RACE reads in MiXCR, keeping a single row per CDR3 protein. The table has roughly 2 million distinct CDR3 sequences, about 49% seen once. Sequencing used blood. The source of these receptors is a woman aged 40 to 49 in good health.

A few counts support this clonotype. This chain connects TRBV18 to TRBJ1-6; D gene ambiguous. This CDR3 has 15 amino acids. Germline CDR1 is KGHSH and CDR2 is LQKENI. V lost 1 base to trimming and J lost 3 bases, with 7 bases between them. CDR3 nucleotide sequence: TGTGCCAGCTCACCACGAGACGGCTATAATTCACCCCTCCACTTT. Translation gives CASSPRDGYNSPLHF.

The chain has TRBV4-3 and TRBJ2-3, with D possibly matching TRBD1 (5 bases). V was trimmed by 0 bases and J by 5 bases, leaving 18 bases between them. CDR1 and CDR2 (germline): LGHNA, YSLEER. This CDR3 region has 17 residues. As DNA, the CDR3 is TGCGCCAGCAGCCAAGATGGGATCTTCCACCAGGGAGATACGCAGTATTTT. Translated, it gives CASSQDGIFHQGDTQYF.

V usage is TRBV27 and J usage is TRBJ2-3; the match to TRBD1 covers 9 bases. Germline CDR1 and CDR2: MNHEY and SMNVEV (reference sequence). Losses at the gene ends were 7 bases for V and 5 bases for J; bases not matched to a gene: 10. The CDR3 consists of 15 residues. CDR3: CASIHRGLRGDTQYF. CDR3 DNA: TGTGCCAGCATCCACAGGGGGCTCCGGGGAGATACGCAGTATTTT.

The chain is built from TRBV7-6 and TRBJ2-3; 7 nucleotides line up with TRBD2. The trim removed 6 bases at V and 3 bases at J, leaving 9 bases unmatched. The CDR3 consists of 15 residues. CDR1 is SGHVS, CDR2 FNYEAQ, per germline. CDR3 nucleotide sequence: TGTGCCAGCAGTACCGCCGGGAGGTTGACAGATACGCAGTATTTT. Its translation is CASSTAGRLTDTQYF.

Concerning this clonotype itself: A clone one base away is much larger, so this may be a read error. V is TRBV29-1 and J is TRBJ2-1; unclear D gene. Germline CDR1 and CDR2: SQVTM and ANQGSEA. Trimming shortened V by 4 bases and J by 5 bases, and 9 bases separated the two germline ends. CDR3 size: 12 residues. The CDR3 spells CSVGPNNNEQFF. The CDR3 DNA reads TGCAGCGTTGGACCGAACAACAATGAGCAGTTCTTC.

This clonotype turned up a few times. The gene calls are TRBV4-3 and TRBJ2-7; the D gene could be TRBD1 or TRBD2 (5 bases each). Germline-derived CDR1 and CDR2 are LGHNA and YSLEER. Trimming removed 0 bases at V and 6 bases at J, with 15 bases between. The CDR3 is made up of 15 amino acids. As DNA, the CDR3 is TGCGCCAGCAGCCAAGATAGAGGGGACGCTCGCGAGCAGTACTTC. It translates to CASSQDRGDAREQYF.

The chain is built from TRBV6-2 or TRBV6-3 and TRBJ2-7, with 9 nucleotides matching TRBD1. The better agreement between TRBJ2-5 and the DNA end casts doubt on the J call. The CDR3 length is 15 residues. Germline CDR1 and CDR2: MNHEY and SVGEGT. CDR3 sequence: CASSRGDRVFETQYF. The CDR3 bases are TGTGCCAGCAGCCGAGGGGACAGGGTTTTCGAGACCCAGTACTTC.

In its sample, this clonotype was seen a few times. V usage is TRBV7-2 and J usage is TRBJ2-1, with a possible D match to TRBD2 (5 bases). Germline V CDR1 and CDR2: SGHTA, FQGNSA. The V end lost 5 bases, the J end lost 6 bases, and 14 bases lay between the germline ends. The CDR3 length is 14 residues. The chain's CDR3 is CASSLLTTINEQFF. The CDR3 DNA follows: TGTGCCAGCAGCCTCCTGACTACAATCAATGAGCAGTTCTTC.

V gene TRBV2 combines with J gene TRBJ2-1; 8 positions agree with TRBD1. V shed 3 bases, J shed 4 bases, and the junction held 5 bases outside the gene matches. The CDR3 has 15 amino acids. Germline lookup yields CDR1 SNHLY and CDR2 FYNNEI. For the CDR3, the DNA is TGTGCCAGCAGTGAGGCCGGGACAGGTTACAATGAGCAGTTCTTC. It codes for CASSEAGTGYNEQFF. Supplemented by reference TRBV2 and TRBJ2-1, the full variable domain reads EPEVTQTPSHQVTQMGQEVILRCVPISNHLYFYWYRQILGQKVEFLVSFYNNEISEKSEIFDDQFSVERPDGSNFTLKIRSTKLEDSAMYFCASSEAGTGYNEQFFGPGTRLTVL.

This chain connects TRBV27 to TRBJ1-2; D gene uncertain. The CDR3 runs to 14 residues. Germline loops: CDR1 MNHEY, CDR2 SMNVEV (reference sequence). Trimming stripped 2 bases from V and 6 bases from J, with 13 bases between. CDR3 loop: CASSLNPQRDGYTF. CDR3 in DNA: TGTGCCAGCAGTTTAAACCCTCAAAGGGATGGCTACACCTTC.

The rearrangement uses TRBV4-1 and TRBJ2-7; 7 bases are shared with TRBD2. The CDR3 is 18 residues long. Per the germline V gene, CDR1 is MGHRA and CDR2 is YSYEKL. V dropped 4 bases and J dropped 4; count of bases not matched to a gene: 19. Here the CDR3 DNA reads TGCGCCAGCAGCCGAGGGGAGGGTAGGGCAGGTTGGAATTACGAGCAGTACTTC. Encoded protein: CASSRGEGRAGWNYEQYF.

This chain links TRBV29-1 with TRBJ2-2; 7 bases align to TRBD2. The CDR3 has 15 amino acids. J gave up 5 bases and V 2 bases, and 8 bases lay outside the gene matches. Germline V gene data show CDR1 as SQVTM and CDR2 as ANQGSEA. Written as DNA, the CDR3 is TGCAGCGTTGAAAGGAGAAGGGGAGGGACCGGGGAGCTGTTTTTT. It translates to CSVERRRGGTGELFF.

In its sample, this clonotype was seen once. This sequence joins TRBV4-3 and TRBJ1-1; the match to TRBD1 covers 7 bases. Germline V CDR1 and CDR2: LGHNA, YSLEER. The CDR3 runs to 17 residues. V lost 0 bases to trimming and J lost 0 bases; unmatched junction nucleotides: 7. CDR3 loop: CASSQDTAGQMNTEAFF. CDR3 bases: TGCGCCAGCAGCCAAGACACCGCGGGACAGATGAACACTGAAGCTTTCTTT.

The chain is built from TRBV20-1 and TRBJ2-7; TRBD1 agrees at 10 bases. The CDR3 loop spans 15 amino acids. With 3 bases clipped from V and 2 bases from J, the junction kept 7 bases outside the gene matches. The germline gives CDR1 DFQATT, CDR2 SNEGSKA (reference sequence). CDR3 coding DNA: TGCAGTGCTAGTGAACCGGGACAGGGGCCCTACGAGCAGTACTTC. Protein product: CSASEPGQGPYEQYF.